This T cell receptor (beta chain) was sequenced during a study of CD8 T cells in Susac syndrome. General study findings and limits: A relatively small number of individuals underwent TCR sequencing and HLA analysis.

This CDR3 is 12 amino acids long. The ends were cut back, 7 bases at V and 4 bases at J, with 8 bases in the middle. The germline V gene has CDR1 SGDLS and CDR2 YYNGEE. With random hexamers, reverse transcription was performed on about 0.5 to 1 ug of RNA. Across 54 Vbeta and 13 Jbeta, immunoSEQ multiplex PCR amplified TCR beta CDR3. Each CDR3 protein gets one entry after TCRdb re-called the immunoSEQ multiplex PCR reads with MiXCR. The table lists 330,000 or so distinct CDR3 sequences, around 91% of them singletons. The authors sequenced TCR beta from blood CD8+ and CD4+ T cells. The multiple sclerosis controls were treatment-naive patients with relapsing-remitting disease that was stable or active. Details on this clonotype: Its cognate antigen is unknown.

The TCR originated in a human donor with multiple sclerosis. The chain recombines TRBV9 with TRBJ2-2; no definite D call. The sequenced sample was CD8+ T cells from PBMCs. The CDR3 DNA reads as TGTGCCAGCGCCCCGGGCACCGGGGAGCTGTTTTTT. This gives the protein CASAPGTGELFF.